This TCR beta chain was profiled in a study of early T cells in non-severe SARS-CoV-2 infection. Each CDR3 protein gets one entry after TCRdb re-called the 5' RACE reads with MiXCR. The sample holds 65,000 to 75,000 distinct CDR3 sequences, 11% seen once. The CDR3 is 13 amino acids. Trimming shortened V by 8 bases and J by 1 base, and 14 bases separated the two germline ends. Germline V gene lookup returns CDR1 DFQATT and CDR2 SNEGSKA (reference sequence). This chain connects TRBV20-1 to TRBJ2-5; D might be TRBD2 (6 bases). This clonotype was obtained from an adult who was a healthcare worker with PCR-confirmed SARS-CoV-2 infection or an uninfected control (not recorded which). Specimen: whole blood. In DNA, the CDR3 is TGCAGTTCAAGCGGGCCTTTCCAAGAGACCCAGTACTTC. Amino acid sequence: CSSSGPFQETQYF.